Listed below are T cell receptor beta chains from one sample, sequenced in a study of T cell responses to AZD1222 COVID-19 vaccine. Method: immunoSEQ multiplex PCR; TCRdb's copy keeps in-frame clones and lacks some. The sample carries 200,000 to 250,000 clones, 85% to 95% recorded once. Material: peripheral blood, obtained on day 0 of MenACWY control vaccination. These receptors came from an adult in good health. Each CDR3 is given with its conserved first and last residue. The order of the fields is CDR3 length, J gene, V gene, clone size, D gene, CDR3 DNA, CDR3 protein. D genes are given only for firm matches. Where a row states a size, it is once, few, many or the class of an expanded clone; other rows omit it.

>13|TRBJ1-1|TRBV4-1|NA|NA
TGCGCCAGCACGGGACAACGAAACACTGAAGCTTTCTTT
CASTGQRNTEAFF
>14|TRBJ1-5|TRBV5-1|NA|NA
TGCGCCAGCAGCTTGGGAGGGTCCAATCAGCCCCAGCATTTT
CASSLGGSNQPQHF
>12|TRBJ1-4|TRBV29-1|NA|NA
TGCAGCGTTGAACCACAGCAGGGGAAACTGTTTTTT
CSVEPQQGKLFF
>15|TRBJ2-5|TRBV7-9|NA|NA
TGTGCCAGCAGCATCTCCGGGACACTAAAAGAGACCCAGTACTTC
CASSISGTLKETQYF
>13|TRBJ1-2|TRBV28|NA|NA
TGTGCCAGCAGGACGGGGGGGGCCTATGGCTACACCTTC
CASRTGGAYGYTF
>14|TRBJ2-1|TRBV5-8|NA|TRBD2
TGTGCCAGCAGCTTAGCGGGACTAGCGGTTGAGCAGTTCTTC
CASSLAGLAVEQFF
>16|TRBJ1-3|TRBV30|NA|TRBD1
TGTGCCTGGACCCTACAGGGGGCGTACTCTGGAAACACCATATATTTT
CAWTLQGAYSGNTIYF
>12|TRBJ1-6|TRBV4-1|NA|NA
TGCGCCAGCAGCCAAGTTAATTCACCCCTCCACTTT
CASSQVNSPLHF
>14|TRBJ2-3|TRBV30|NA|TRBD2
TGTGCCTGGGTAGCGGGGCGCAGCACAGATACGCAGTATTTT
CAWVAGRSTDTQYF
>16|TRBJ1-5|TRBV5-8|NA|NA
TGTGCCAGCAACTTTGGACAGAGAGGGGCCAATCAGCCCCAGCATTTT
CASNFGQRGANQPQHF
>14|TRBJ1-6|TRBV7-9|NA|NA
TGTGCCAGCAGCTCGAGCCACTTGAATTCACCCCTCCACTTT
CASSSSHLNSPLHF
>18|TRBJ2-6|TRBV7-2|NA|NA
TGTGCCAGCAGCTTAGTTGCGGGGGCCTACTCTGGGGCCAACGTCCTGACTTTC
CASSLVAGAYSGANVLTF
>13|TRBJ2-2|TRBV19|once|NA
TGTGCCAGTAGTATTCTTTCCTCTCGGGAGCTGTTTTTT
CASSILSSRELFF
>15|TRBJ1-1|TRBV19|NA|NA
TGTGCCAGCCACCCTTTCCGGGGTTCGGGCACTGAAGCTTTCTTT
CASHPFRGSGTEAFF
>10|TRBJ1-2|TRBV20-1|NA|NA
TGCAGTGCTCCAACTTATGGCTACACCTTC
CSAPTYGYTF
>16|TRBJ1-5|TRBV10-1|few|TRBD1
TGCGCCAGCCTGGGACAGGGGTTTAGGAGCAATCAGCCCCAGCATTTT
CASLGQGFRSNQPQHF
>14|TRBJ1-1|TRBV28|few|NA
TGTGCCAGCAGTTGGACCGTGGCGGCCCCCAAAGCTTTCTTT
CASSWTVAAPKAFF
>17|TRBJ1-1|TRBV10-1|NA|NA
TGCGCCAGCTGGGGCAGGGTTTATATTTCTTGGGACACTGAAGCTTTCTTT
CASWGRVYISWDTEAFF
>13|TRBJ1-1|TRBV6-2/TRBV6-3|NA|NA
TGTGCCAGCAGCTCGAACTTAGGGGGTGAAGCTTTCTTT
CASSSNLGGEAFF
>16|TRBJ2-5|TRBV7-6|once|TRBD1
TGTGCCAGCAGCTTAGGGGGACTTAGACAGGGGGAGACCCAGTACTTC
CASSLGGLRQGETQYF
>14|TRBJ1-5|TRBV30|NA|NA
TGTGCCTGGAGCCCATGGCAGGCCAATCAGCCCCAGCATTTT
CAWSPWQANQPQHF
>15|TRBJ2-7|TRBV6-2/TRBV6-3|few|TRBD1
TGTGCCAGCAGTTACTCCGACAGGGGGGGCTACGAGCAGTACTTC
CASSYSDRGGYEQYF
>13|TRBJ1-4|TRBV29-1|NA|TRBD1
TGCAGCGTGAGCGACAGGGGTCGTGAAAAACTGTTTTTT
CSVSDRGREKLFF
>14|TRBJ2-3|TRBV3-1/TRBV3-2|NA|NA
TGTGCCAGCAGCCACCGGACAGCGCGGGATACGCAGTATTTT
CASSHRTARDTQYF
>16|TRBJ1-6|TRBV7-2|NA|NA
TGTGCCAGCAGATTGGACTGGAGCTCCTATAATTCACCCCTCCACTTT
CASRLDWSSYNSPLHF
>13|TRBJ2-5|TRBV3-1/TRBV3-2|NA|NA
TGTGCCAGCAGTCCCGGACAGCAAGAGACCCAGTACTTC
CASSPGQQETQYF
>15|TRBJ1-1|TRBV25-1|NA|TRBD1
TGTGCCAGCAGTAAGGGACAGGGCAGGGTCACTGAAGCTTTCTTT
CASSKGQGRVTEAFF
>13|TRBJ1-5|TRBV11-2|NA|NA
TGTGCCAGCACCCGCCGCCCGTCCGAGGCCCAGCATTTT
CASTRRPSEAQHF
>15|TRBJ1-1|TRBV6-1|NA|NA
TGTGCCAGCAGTGAGGGGGCAGGAGGGAACACTGAAGCTTTCTTT
CASSEGAGGNTEAFF
>14|TRBJ2-3|TRBV9|NA|TRBD2
TGTGCCAGCAGCACCGGACTAGCCAGGGATACGCAGTATTTT
CASSTGLARDTQYF
>15|TRBJ1-4|TRBV3-1/TRBV3-2|NA|TRBD1
TGTGCCAGCAGTACGGGACAGGCCGGAGGAGAAAAACTGTTTTTT
CASSTGQAGGEKLFF
>14|TRBJ1-5|TRBV4-2|NA|TRBD1
TGTGCCAGCAGCGGGCAGGGGGCTTTTCAGCCCCAGCATTTT
CASSGQGAFQPQHF
>12|TRBJ1-1|TRBV6-5|NA|NA
TGTGCCAGCAGGGGGGGCTTCACTGAAGCTTTCTTT
CASRGGFTEAFF
>15|TRBJ2-1|TRBV4-1|NA|TRBD1
TGCGCCAGCAGCCAAGATGGACAGGGATACAATGAGCAGTTCTTC
CASSQDGQGYNEQFF
>11|TRBJ1-3|TRBV20-1|NA|NA
TGCAGTGCCCCCAGGCAAAACACCATATATTTT
CSAPRQNTIYF
>16|TRBJ1-2|TRBV4-2|NA|TRBD1
TGTGCCAGCACCGGATCAGGACAGGGGAGCAACTATGGCTACACCTTC
CASTGSGQGSNYGYTF
>13|TRBJ1-1|TRBV11-2|NA|TRBD1
TGTGCCAGCAGCCCCACAGGGGGCGCGGGAGCTTTCTTT
CASSPTGGAGAFF
>15|TRBJ1-1|TRBV18|NA|TRBD1
TGTGCCAGCTCACCAATTGCAGGGGGGAACACTGAAGCTTTCTTT
CASSPIAGGNTEAFF
>10|TRBJ1-6|TRBV10-1|NA|NA
TGCGCCAGCAGGCCGTCACCCCTCCACTTT
CASRPSPLHF
>13|TRBJ1-2|TRBV4-3|NA|NA
TGCGCCAGCAGCCCAGAGGAGAGGGGGGGCTACACCTTC
CASSPEERGGYTF
>16|TRBJ2-1|TRBV7-9|NA|NA
TGTGCCAGCAGCTTTGGAGGGATACCTTCGAACAATGAGCAGTTCTTC
CASSFGGIPSNNEQFF
>16|TRBJ1-1|TRBV5-1|NA|TRBD1
TGCGCCAGCAGCCCAGAAACGACAGGGATGAACACTGAAGCTTTCTTT
CASSPETTGMNTEAFF
>13|TRBJ1-6|TRBV6-5|once|NA
TGTGCCAGCAGTTCCAGTCGCAATTCACCCCTCCACTTT
CASSSSRNSPLHF
>15|TRBJ2-7|TRBV19|NA|NA
TGTGCCAGTAGTATAGATTTTCGGGGAACCTACGAGCAGTACTTC
CASSIDFRGTYEQYF
>12|TRBJ2-5|TRBV28|NA|NA
TGTGCCAGCAGTGCCCCCGGGGAGACCCAGTACTTC
CASSAPGETQYF
>16|TRBJ1-2|TRBV28|NA|NA
TGTGCCAGCAGTTTAGTAGGGAGCAGGGCGATCGTAGGCTACACCTTC
CASSLVGSRAIVGYTF
>15|TRBJ1-5|TRBV7-9|NA|NA
TGTGCCAGCAGCCGAGGAACAGACAAGAGACAGCCCCAGCATTTT
CASSRGTDKRQPQHF